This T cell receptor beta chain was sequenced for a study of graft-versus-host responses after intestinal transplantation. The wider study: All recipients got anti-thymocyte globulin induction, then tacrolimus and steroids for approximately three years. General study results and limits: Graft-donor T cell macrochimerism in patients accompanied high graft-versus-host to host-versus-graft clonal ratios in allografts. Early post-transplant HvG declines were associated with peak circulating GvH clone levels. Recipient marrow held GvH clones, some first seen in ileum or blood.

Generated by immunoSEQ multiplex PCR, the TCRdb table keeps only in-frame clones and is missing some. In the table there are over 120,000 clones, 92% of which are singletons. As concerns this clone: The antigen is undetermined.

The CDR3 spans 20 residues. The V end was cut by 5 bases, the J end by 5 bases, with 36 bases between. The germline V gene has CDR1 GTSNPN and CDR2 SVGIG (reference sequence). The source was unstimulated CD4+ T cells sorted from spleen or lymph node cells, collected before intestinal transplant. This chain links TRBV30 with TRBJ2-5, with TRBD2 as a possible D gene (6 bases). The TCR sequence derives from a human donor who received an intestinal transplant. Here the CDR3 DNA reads TGTGCCTGGTACCTAGCAGGAGGGCCGCTAATCAGGGATCGCAGTGAGACCCAGTACTTC. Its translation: CAWYLAGGPLIRDRSETQYF.